The entry that follows covers one T cell receptor beta chain sequence. The antigen remains unidentified. In the PCR, 60 Vbeta and 13 Jbeta primers were used. The method was immunoSEQ multiplex PCR; TCRdb's version includes in-frame clones alone and lacks a portion of them. The sample holds fewer than 350,000 clones, approximately 90% seen once. Germline CDR1 and CDR2: SGDLS and YYNGEE. V shed 1 base and J shed 4 bases, with 16 bases lying between them. The CDR3 has 16 amino acids. This entry belongs to a study of cytomegalovirus exposure and HLA in healthy donors. About the study: There were some 120 million unique TCR beta sequences, drawn from 150 million to 200 million T cells, in an earlier analysis.

General observations from the study: Accounts indicate the classifier identified cytomegalovirus status with strong specificity and sensitivity. Earlier analysis looked at TCR beta V segments, and most were productive about 87% or about 30% of the time. As a later analysis revealed, the rate of TCR association differed by HLA locus, with DRB1 most and HLA-C fewest.

The sequenced sample was PBMCs. This chain joins TRBV9 and TRBJ2-3, with a tentative D call TRBD2 (7 bases). The receptor comes from a woman under 30 in good health and CMV-seronegative. The CDR3 is CASSVIGGGPSDTQYF. The CDR3 DNA reads as TGTGCCAGCAGCGTAATAGGGGGGGGGCCCTCAGATACGCAGTATTTT.